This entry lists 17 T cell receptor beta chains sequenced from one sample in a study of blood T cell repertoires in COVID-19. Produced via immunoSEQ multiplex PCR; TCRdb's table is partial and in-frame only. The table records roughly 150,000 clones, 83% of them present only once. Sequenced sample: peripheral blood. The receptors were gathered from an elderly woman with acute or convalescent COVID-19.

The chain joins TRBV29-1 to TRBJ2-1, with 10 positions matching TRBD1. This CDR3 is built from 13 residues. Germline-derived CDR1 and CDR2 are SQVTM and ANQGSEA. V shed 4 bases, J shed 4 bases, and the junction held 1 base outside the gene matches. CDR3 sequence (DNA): TGCAGCGTTGCGGGACAGGGGTACAATGAGCAGTTCTTC. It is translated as CSVAGQGYNEQFF.

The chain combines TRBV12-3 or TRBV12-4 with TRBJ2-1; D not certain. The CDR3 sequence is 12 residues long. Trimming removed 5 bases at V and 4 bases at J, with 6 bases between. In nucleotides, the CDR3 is TGTGCCAGCAGTCCACAGTACAATGAGCAGTTCTTC. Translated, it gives CASSPQYNEQFF.

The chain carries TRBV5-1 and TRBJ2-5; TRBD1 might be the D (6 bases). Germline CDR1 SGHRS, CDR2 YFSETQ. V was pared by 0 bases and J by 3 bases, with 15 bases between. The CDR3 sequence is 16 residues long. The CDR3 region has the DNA TGCGCCAGCAGCTTGGTAGGACAGTTGATTAAAGAGACCCAGTACTTC. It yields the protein CASSLVGQLIKETQYF.

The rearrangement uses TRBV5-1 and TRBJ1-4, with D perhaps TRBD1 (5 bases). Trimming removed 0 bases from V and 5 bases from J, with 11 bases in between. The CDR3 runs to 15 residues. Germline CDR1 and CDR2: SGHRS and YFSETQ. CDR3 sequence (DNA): TGCGCCAGCAGCTTGGCGGGGGTGGGGAATGAAAAACTGTTTTTT. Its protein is CASSLAGVGNEKLFF.

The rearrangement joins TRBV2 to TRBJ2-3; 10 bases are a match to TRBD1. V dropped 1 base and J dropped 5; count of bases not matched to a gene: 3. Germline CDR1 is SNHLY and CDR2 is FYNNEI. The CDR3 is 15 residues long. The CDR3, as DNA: TGTGCCAGCAGTGAAGGCCGGGACAGGGGAGATACGCAGTATTTT. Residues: CASSEGRDRGDTQYF. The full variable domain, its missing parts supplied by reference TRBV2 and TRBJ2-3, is EPEVTQTPSHQVTQMGQEVILRCVPISNHLYFYWYRQILGQKVEFLVSFYNNEISEKSEIFDDQFSVERPDGSNFTLKIRSTKLEDSAMYFCASSEGRDRGDTQYFGPGTRLTVL.

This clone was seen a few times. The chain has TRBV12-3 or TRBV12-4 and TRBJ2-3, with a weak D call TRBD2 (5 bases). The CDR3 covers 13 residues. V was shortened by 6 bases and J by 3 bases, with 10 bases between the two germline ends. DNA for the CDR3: TGTGCCAGCAGACCCGGGATAACAGATACGCAGTATTTT. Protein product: CASRPGITDTQYF.

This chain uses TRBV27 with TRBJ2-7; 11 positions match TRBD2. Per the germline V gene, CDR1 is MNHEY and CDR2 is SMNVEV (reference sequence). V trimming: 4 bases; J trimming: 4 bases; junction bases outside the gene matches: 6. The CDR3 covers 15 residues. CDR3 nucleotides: TGTGCCAGCAGTTCACCTAGCGGGGGGAATTACGAGCAGTACTTC. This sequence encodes CASSSPSGGNYEQYF.

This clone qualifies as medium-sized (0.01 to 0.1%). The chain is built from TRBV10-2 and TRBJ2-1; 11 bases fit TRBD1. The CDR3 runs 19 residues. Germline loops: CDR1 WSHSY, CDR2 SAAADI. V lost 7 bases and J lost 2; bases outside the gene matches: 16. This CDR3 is CASTPGGQGALAAYNEQFF. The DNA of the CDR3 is TGCGCCAGCACCCCCGGAGGACAGGGGGCCTTAGCGGCCTACAATGAGCAGTTCTTC.

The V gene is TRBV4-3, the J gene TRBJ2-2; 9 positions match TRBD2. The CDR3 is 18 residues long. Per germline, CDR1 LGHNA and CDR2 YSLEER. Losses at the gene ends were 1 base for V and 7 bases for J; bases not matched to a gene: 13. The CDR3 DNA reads TGCGCCAGCAGCCAAGTAGACCTAGCGGGATGGGTGTACGGGGAGCTGTTTTTT. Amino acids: CASSQVDLAGWVYGELFF.

CDR3 nucleotide sequence: TGTGCCAGCAGTTTGAGAGAAGGGAGAGCTTTCTTT. Its protein is CASSLREGRAFF. V gene TRBV27 combines with J gene TRBJ1-1, with no clear D. The CDR3 runs to 12 residues. Germline V gene sequence: CDR1 MNHEY, CDR2 SMNVEV (reference sequence). The ends were cut back, 3 bases at V and 10 bases at J, with 12 bases in the middle.

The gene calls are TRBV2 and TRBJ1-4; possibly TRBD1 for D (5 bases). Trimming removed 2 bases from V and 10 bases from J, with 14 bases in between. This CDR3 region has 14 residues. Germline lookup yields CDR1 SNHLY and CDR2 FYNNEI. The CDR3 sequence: CASSELVPQGKLFF. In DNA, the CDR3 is TGTGCCAGCAGTGAATTGGTTCCCCAGGGAAAACTGTTTTTT.

This CDR3 is CASTWTGGGEKLFF. In DNA form, the CDR3 reads TGTGCCAGTACCTGGACAGGGGGAGGGGAAAAACTGTTTTTT. The chain uses TRBV19 and TRBJ1-4; 10 positions match TRBD1. With 7 bases clipped from V and 8 bases from J, the junction kept 7 bases outside the gene matches. The CDR3 extends over 14 amino acids. Germline CDR1 reads LNHDA; CDR2 reads SQIVND (reference sequence).

The CDR3, as DNA: TGCAGTGCTAGTTTCGGCGGGAACTATGGCTACACCTTC. It translates to CSASFGGNYGYTF. The chain carries TRBV20-1 and TRBJ1-2, with D unclear. The CDR3 loop spans 13 amino acids. Germline V gives CDR1 DFQATT, CDR2 SNEGSKA (reference sequence). Trimming pared 3 bases from V and 2 bases from J, leaving 10 bases between.

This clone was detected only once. The CDR3 is CASSARDGNEQFF. The CDR3 nucleotides are TGTGCCAGTAGCGCACGGGATGGCAATGAGCAGTTCTTC. V gene TRBV19 combines with J gene TRBJ2-1; D perhaps matches TRBD2 (5 bases). The CDR3 runs to 13 residues. V was cut by 6 bases and J by 6 bases, with 12 bases left in between. Germline V gives CDR1 LNHDA, CDR2 SQIVND (reference sequence).

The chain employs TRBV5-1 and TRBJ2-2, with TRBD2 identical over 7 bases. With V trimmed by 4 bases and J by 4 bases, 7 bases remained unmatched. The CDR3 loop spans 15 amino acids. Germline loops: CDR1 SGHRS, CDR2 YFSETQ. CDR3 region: CASSPLGGSTGELFF. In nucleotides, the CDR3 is TGCGCCAGCAGCCCTCTGGGGGGGTCCACCGGGGAGCTGTTTTTT.

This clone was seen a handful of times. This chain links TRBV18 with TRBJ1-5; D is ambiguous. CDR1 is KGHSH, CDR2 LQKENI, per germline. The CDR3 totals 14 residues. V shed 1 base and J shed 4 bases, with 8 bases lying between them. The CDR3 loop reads CASSPLIGNQPQHF. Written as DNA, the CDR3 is TGTGCCAGCTCACCACTAATCGGGAATCAGCCCCAGCATTTT.

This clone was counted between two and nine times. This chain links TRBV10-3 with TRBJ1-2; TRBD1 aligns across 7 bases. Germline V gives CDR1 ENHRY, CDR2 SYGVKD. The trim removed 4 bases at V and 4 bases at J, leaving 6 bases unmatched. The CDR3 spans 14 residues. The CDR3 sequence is CAISATGYGYGYTF. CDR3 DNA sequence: TGTGCCATCAGTGCGACAGGGTACGGCTATGGCTACACCTTC.